The TCR beta chain under discussion was sequenced for a study of blood T cell repertoires in COVID-19. Study overall: Samples of COVID-19 (acute and convalescent) were obtained from the United States, Italy and Spain. T cells, B-cell-depleted T cells, or PBMCs supplied cDNA or gDNA.

Original data processing: How many nucleated cells were present was estimated from reference gene primer amplification. The table came from immunoSEQ multiplex PCR; TCRdb's copy has only in-frame clones and leaves some out. V and J calls and clone size come straight from that table; D and trimming were deduced from the DNA. The sample shows about 130,000 clones, around 85% of them seen only once. V dropped 7 bases and J dropped 1; count of bases not matched to a gene: 7. Per the germline V gene, CDR1 is MNHEY and CDR2 is SVGAGI. CDR3 length equals 15 residues. This clonotype originated in a woman in her forties or fifties with acute or convalescent COVID-19. Sequences were obtained from peripheral blood. The chain combines TRBV6-5 with TRBJ1-1, with 9 bases matching TRBD1. The CDR3: CASTRRGQGNTEAFF. CDR3 bases: TGTGCCAGCACCAGAAGGGGACAGGGGAACACTGAAGCTTTCTTT.